The T cell receptor (beta chain) described here comes from a study of T cell changes during pregnancy in multiple sclerosis. CDR1 is MNHEY, CDR2 SVGAGI, per germline. V dropped 0 bases and J dropped 1 base, with 10 bases sitting between them. The CDR3 consists of 16 residues. Profiling relied on immunoSEQ multiplex PCR, and the TCRdb table lists in-frame clones only, not all of them. The table has 55,000 to 75,000 clones, about 92% seen once; the top ten hold around 1.6%. The sequenced sample was peripheral blood, obtained after pregnancy. The TCR was taken from a female donor with multiple sclerosis, enrolled in a pregnancy study. J is TRBJ2-1 and V is TRBV6-5; tentatively, D is TRBD2 (5 bases). CDR3 sequence reads: CASSYSGESSYNEQFF. CDR3 nucleotides: TGTGCCAGCAGTTACTCGGGAGAATCGTCCTACAATGAGCAGTTCTTC.